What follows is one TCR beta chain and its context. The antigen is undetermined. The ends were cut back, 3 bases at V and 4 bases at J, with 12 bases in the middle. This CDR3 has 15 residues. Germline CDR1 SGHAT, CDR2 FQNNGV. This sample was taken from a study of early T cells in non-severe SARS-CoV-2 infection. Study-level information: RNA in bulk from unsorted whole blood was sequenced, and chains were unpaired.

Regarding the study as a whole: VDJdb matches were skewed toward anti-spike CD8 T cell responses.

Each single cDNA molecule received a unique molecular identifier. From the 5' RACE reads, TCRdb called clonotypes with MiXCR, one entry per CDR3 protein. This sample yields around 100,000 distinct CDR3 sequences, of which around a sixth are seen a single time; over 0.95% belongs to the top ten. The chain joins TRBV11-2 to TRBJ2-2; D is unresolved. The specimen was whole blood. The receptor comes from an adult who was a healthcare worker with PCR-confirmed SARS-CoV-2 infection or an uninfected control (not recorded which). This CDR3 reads CASSLGSLSTGELFF. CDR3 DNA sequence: TGTGCCAGCAGCTTGGGCAGTTTAAGCACCGGGGAGCTGTTTTTT.